Below, 24 T cell receptor beta chains from the same sample are listed, as sequenced in a study of response to subunit inactivated influenza vaccine. MiXCR, applied by TCRdb to the RT-PCR reads, yields one record per CDR3 protein. The sample comprises some 540,000 distinct CDR3 sequences, 20% to 25% of which are singletons, and 2.5% to 3% rests with the top ten. These sequences were also reported in another study, on T cells expressing NK-cell markers. That paper adds: TCR beta cDNA was made by 5'RACE template switching with UMIs.

The starting material was CD4+ T cells sorted from PBMCs, obtained roughly 12 days after vaccination. The receptors derive from a man aged 45 to 65 who received an inactivated influenza vaccine.

Many counts were recorded for this clonotype. The gene calls are TRBV5-1 and TRBJ2-5; TRBD1 or TRBD2 may be the D gene (5 bases each). This CDR3 is built from 15 residues. Trimming took off 8 bases at V and 1 base at J, with 18 bases between the two ends. Germline V lookup: CDR1 SGHRS, CDR2 YFSETQ. Here the CDR3 reads CASGTRGRTQETQYF. The CDR3 DNA sequence: TGCGCCAGTGGGACCCGGGGCAGGACCCAAGAGACCCAGTACTTC.

The table lists this clonotype with many counts. This chain connects TRBV28 to TRBJ2-5; 7 nucleotides agree with TRBD1. V shed 4 bases and J 2 bases; nucleotides not matched to a gene: 1. Germline V lookup: CDR1 MDHEN, CDR2 SYDVKM. This CDR3 is 13 amino acids long. CDR3 nucleotides: TGTGCCAGCAGTTCGGGACAGCAAGAGACCCAGTACTTC. Translating it yields CASSSGQQETQYF.

This clonotype has a handful of counts. J is TRBJ2-1 and V is TRBV12-3 or TRBV12-4; D is possibly TRBD1 (5 bases). Trimming removed 3 bases at V and 4 bases at J, with 13 bases between. There are 15 residues in the CDR3. CDR3 nucleotide sequence: TGTGCCAGCAGTTTTGGGTCAGGGTGGTACAATGAGCAGTTCTTC. This translates into CASSFGSGWYNEQFF.

This rearrangement joins TRBV7-2 to TRBJ1-5; 10 bases are shared with TRBD1. V shed 2 bases, J shed 4 bases, and the junction held 2 bases outside the gene matches. CDR3 size: 15 residues. Germline values: CDR1 SGHTA, CDR2 FQGNSA. CDR3 sequence (DNA): TGTGCCAGCAGCTTATGGACAGGGGGGAATCAGCCCCAGCATTTT. Its translation is CASSLWTGGNQPQHF.

The table lists this clonotype with a few counts. J is TRBJ1-1 and V is TRBV19; TRBD1 matches at 7 bases. This CDR3 region has 13 residues. CDR1 and CDR2 from the germline V gene are LNHDA and SQIVND (reference sequence). J gave up 5 bases and V 6 bases, and 6 bases lay outside the gene matches. The CDR3 nucleotides read TGTGCCAGTAGAAACAGGGGAGGAACTGAAGCTTTCTTT. It specifies CASRNRGGTEAFF.

This clonotype was found a few times. The V call is TRBV12-3 or TRBV12-4, the J call TRBJ2-3; the match to TRBD1 covers 10 bases. The J segment lost 7 bases and the V segment lost 5 bases, leaving 9 bases of the junction unmatched. This CDR3 is 15 amino acids long. The CDR3 protein is CASSRDRGGRNTQYF. DNA of the CDR3: TGTGCCAGCAGTCGGGACAGGGGTGGACGAAATACGCAGTATTTT.

This clonotype was seen at least ten times. The rearrangement uses TRBV20-1 and TRBJ1-6; D is possibly TRBD1 (6 bases). Trimming removed 4 bases from V and 0 bases from J, with 10 bases in between. Germline assignment: CDR1 DFQATT and CDR2 SNEGSKA (reference sequence). The CDR3 loop spans 15 amino acids. CDR3 loop: CSAKQGGSYNSPLHF. The CDR3 DNA follows: TGCAGTGCTAAACAAGGGGGCTCCTATAATTCACCCCTCCACTTT.

The genes are TRBV20-1 and TRBJ2-1, with D uncertain. Deletions cut 1 base from V and 9 bases from J, with 13 bases between. The CDR3 consists of 13 residues. Germline V gene data show CDR1 as DFQATT and CDR2 as SNEGSKA (reference sequence). CDR3 residues: CSARVSGSGEQFF. The CDR3 nucleotides are TGCAGTGCTAGAGTCAGTGGGTCGGGTGAGCAGTTCTTC.

This clonotype was detected only once. The rearrangement uses TRBV18 and TRBJ2-7; 11 positions match TRBD1. The CDR3 totals 16 residues. J lost 1 base, V lost 0 bases, and 2 bases had no gene match. Looked up from germline, CDR1 is KGHSH and CDR2 is LQKENI. The DNA for the CDR3 is TGTGCCAGCTCACCACCGGGACAGGGGGGGTCCTACGAGCAGTACTTC. Its protein is CASSPPGQGGSYEQYF.

This chain connects TRBV10-3 to TRBJ1-2; TRBD1 might be the D (6 bases). The V end lost 10 bases, the J end lost 2 bases, and 17 bases lay between the germline ends. Germline V gene data show CDR1 as ENHRY and CDR2 as SYGVKD. The CDR3 is 14 residues long. CDR3 in amino acids: CASSPRGANYGYTF. CDR3 coding DNA: TGTGCCAGCTCTCCTCGGGGGGCCAACTATGGCTACACCTTC.

CDR3 amino acids: CASSDGPYNSPLHF. The CDR3 DNA is TGTGCCAGCAGCGACGGACCATATAATTCACCCCTCCACTTT. This chain uses TRBV5-6 with TRBJ1-6; D is ambiguous. The length of the CDR3 is 14 residues. CDR1 is SGHDT, CDR2 YYEEEE, per germline. The ends were cut back, 4 bases at V and 4 bases at J, with 9 bases in the middle. Full variable domain (missing parts from reference TRBV5-6 and TRBJ1-6): DAGVTQSPTHLIKTRGQQVTLRCSPKSGHDTVSWYQQALGQGPQFIFQYYEEEERQRGNFPDRFSGHQFPNYSSELNVNALLLGDSALYLCASSDGPYNSPLHFGNGTRLTVT.

The chain links TRBV20-1 to TRBJ1-5, with 7 bases lining up with TRBD1. Germline trimming cut 6 bases from V and 0 bases from J; bases unmatched to any gene: 5. This CDR3 has 14 residues. Germline V gene lookup returns CDR1 DFQATT and CDR2 SNEGSKA (reference sequence). CDR3 protein: CSARDRVSNQPQHF. The CDR3 region has the DNA TGCAGTGCCCGCGACAGGGTTAGCAATCAGCCCCAGCATTTT.

This chain joins TRBV11-1 and TRBJ2-5; 7 bases map to TRBD2. V was pared by 5 bases and J by 2 bases, with 11 bases of the junction left unmatched. The CDR3 sequence is 16 residues long. Looked up from germline, CDR1 is SGHAT and CDR2 is FQDESV (reference sequence). The CDR3 protein is CASSQTTGGLQETQYF. CDR3 DNA sequence: TGTGCCAGCAGCCAAACCACCGGGGGACTACAAGAGACCCAGTACTTC.

This clonotype was found a few times. This rearrangement joins TRBV6-2 or TRBV6-3 to TRBJ2-4; 9 bases match TRBD1. Germline CDR1 is MNHEY and CDR2 is SVGEGT. J lost 6 bases, V lost 6 bases, and 3 bases had no gene match. This CDR3 comprises 13 residues. Written as DNA, the CDR3 is TGTGCCAGCAGAACAGGGGGCGGAAACATTCAGTACTTC. Its translation: CASRTGGGNIQYF.

This clonotype was seen many times. The V gene is TRBV6-6, the J gene TRBJ2-5; a weak D match, TRBD2 (6 bases). V was clipped by 8 bases and J by 5 bases, with 9 bases between them. Germline V lookup: CDR1 MNHNY, CDR2 SVGAGI (reference sequence). The CDR3 runs to 11 residues. The CDR3 DNA follows: TGTGCCAGCGGTAGCGGCGAGACCCAGTACTTC. Translation gives CASGSGETQYF.

V gene TRBV6-1 combines with J gene TRBJ1-1; D not certain. The length of the CDR3 is 13 residues. The V and J ends lost 11 bases and 3 bases respectively, with 16 bases between them. CDR1 is MNHNS, CDR2 SASEGT, per germline. DNA of the CDR3: TGTGCCTCTGGGATGAAAAGGCACACTGAAGCTTTCTTT. It yields the protein CASGMKRHTEAFF.

The chain uses TRBV14 and TRBJ2-7; no clear D gene. Germline V CDR1 and CDR2: SGHDN, FVKESK. The CDR3 runs 14 residues. V lost 2 bases to trimming and J lost 0 bases, with 8 bases between them. The CDR3 loop reads CASSQNTDSYEQYF. The CDR3 DNA reads TGTGCCAGCAGCCAAAACACCGACTCCTACGAGCAGTACTTC.

This clonotype was observed a handful of times. The chain uses TRBV7-9 and TRBJ2-3; unclear D gene. The V end was cut by 5 bases, the J end by 6 bases, with 12 bases between. From germline, CDR1 is SEHNR and CDR2 FQNEAQ (reference sequence). The CDR3 has 13 amino acids. In DNA, the CDR3 is TGTGCCAGCAGCCCCCGGCGGCCGGATACGCAGTATTTT. Its protein product is CASSPRRPDTQYF.

For the CDR3, the DNA is TGCGCCAGCAGCTTTGGGCAAGACTACGAGCAGTACTTC. This sequence encodes CASSFGQDYEQYF. The chain has TRBV5-1 and TRBJ2-7; no clear D gene. Per the germline V gene, CDR1 is SGHRS and CDR2 is YFSETQ. The length of the CDR3 is 13 residues. V gave up 2 bases and J gave up 3 bases, with 9 bases separating them.

The CDR3 region is CASSLVGTQNTDTQYF. The DNA for the CDR3 is TGCGCCAGCAGCTTGGTAGGGACACAAAACACAGATACGCAGTATTTT. This sequence joins TRBV5-1 and TRBJ2-3; tentatively, D is TRBD1 (6 bases). This CDR3 has 16 residues. CDR1 SGHRS and CDR2 YFSETQ come from the germline V gene. V lost 0 bases, J lost 2 bases, and 13 bases lay in between.

This clonotype came up a few times. The chain is built from TRBV12-3 or TRBV12-4 and TRBJ2-3; D is unresolved. The CDR3 runs 14 residues. Trimming took 2 bases from V and 1 from J, leaving 7 bases between them. The DNA of the CDR3 is TGTGCCAGCAGTTTAACTCAAGGCACAGATACGCAGTATTTT. As protein: CASSLTQGTDTQYF.

This clonotype was found a few times. J is TRBJ2-3 and V is TRBV7-9, with 7 bases identical to TRBD2. Germline V gives CDR1 SEHNR, CDR2 FQNEAQ (reference sequence). V was clipped by 0 bases and J by 6 bases; unmatched bases: 3. This CDR3 has 14 amino acids. The CDR3 loop is CASSLAMGGDTQYF. The CDR3 DNA sequence: TGTGCCAGCAGCTTAGCGATGGGAGGGGATACGCAGTATTTT. The whole variable domain, filled in from reference TRBV7-9 and TRBJ2-3, reads DTGVSQNPRHKITKRGQNVTFRCDPISEHNRLYWYRQTLGQGPEFLTYFQNEAQLEKSRLLSDRFSAERPKGSFSTLEIQRTEQGDSAMYLCASSLAMGGDTQYFGPGTRLTVL.

The chain has TRBV28 and TRBJ2-2; no clear D. Trimming cost V 4 bases and J 5 bases, with 17 bases left between them. Germline V lookup: CDR1 MDHEN, CDR2 SYDVKM. This CDR3 region has 16 residues. Here the CDR3 DNA reads TGTGCCAGCAGTTCTACACTCTCCCTAGGGACCGGGGAGCTGTTTTTT. Translation: CASSSTLSLGTGELFF.

The gene calls are TRBV28 and TRBJ2-7; D unresolved. Trimming took 0 bases from V and 4 from J, leaving 10 bases between them. Germline V lookup: CDR1 MDHEN, CDR2 SYDVKM. The CDR3 length is 14 residues. CDR3 sequence: CASSLWDRAYEQYF. CDR3 nucleotides: TGTGCCAGCAGTTTATGGGACCGAGCATACGAGCAGTACTTC.